One sample yielded the 4 T cell receptor beta chains listed below, sequenced in a study of shared clonotypes between healthy human individuals. Repertoires were generated with immunoSEQ multiplex PCR, while TCRdb's copy carries only in-frame clones and drops some. The sample lists about 2.3 million clones, 85% to 95% occurring once. Material for sequencing was naive CD4+ T cells from PBMCs. Subset meaning: CD45RA+ positively selected. The receptors were sampled from a man between 18 and 35 years old in good health. Some clones in this sample may be carry-over from other donors' samples.

The chain uses TRBV28 and TRBJ1-2; D not resolved. The CDR3 sequence is 11 residues long. Between the trimmed V and J ends, which lost 6 bases and 7 bases, there was a span of 9 bases. CDR1 MDHEN and CDR2 SYDVKM come from the germline V gene. In DNA, the CDR3 is TGTGCCAGCAGCGAAGTTGGTGGCTACACCTTC. It yields the protein CASSEVGGYTF.

The chain carries TRBV28 and TRBJ2-5; a weak D match, TRBD2 (5 bases). The CDR3 covers 18 residues. Germline CDR1 reads MDHEN; CDR2 reads SYDVKM. Trimming left V 2 bases short and J 4 bases short, with 23 bases between. CDR3 sequence reads: CASSLREGSGVGIETQYF. The CDR3 coding sequence is TGTGCCAGCAGTTTAAGGGAAGGGAGCGGAGTCGGGATAGAGACCCAGTACTTC.

This clone was detected once. This chain joins TRBV7-2 and TRBJ1-1; 7 bases fit TRBD1. The V gene end was trimmed by 1 base and the J gene end by 4 bases; junction bases not matched to a gene: 9. Per the germline V gene, CDR1 is SGHTA and CDR2 is FQGNSA. The CDR3 spans 16 residues. The DNA for the CDR3 is TGTGCCAGCAGCTTAGGAACAGGGGAATGGGGCACTGAAGCTTTCTTT. Its translation: CASSLGTGEWGTEAFF.

CDR3 residues: CASEGREILNTEAFF. As DNA, the CDR3 is TGTGCCAGCGAGGGACGGGAGATCTTAAACACTGAAGCTTTCTTT. This chain links TRBV11-2 with TRBJ1-1; a possible D gene is TRBD1 (5 bases). Germline V gene sequence: CDR1 SGHAT, CDR2 FQNNGV. Deletions cut 8 bases from V and 2 bases from J, with 18 bases between. The CDR3 consists of 15 residues.